Listed here is a single TCR beta chain. These data originate in a study of blood T cell repertoires in COVID-19. As for the study in general: From the United States, Italy and Spain came samples of acute and convalescent COVID-19. T cells, B-cell-depleted T cells, or PBMCs provided the cDNA or gDNA that served as material.

In the original processing: The authors estimated nucleated cell counts from reference gene primer amplification. Sequencing was performed with immunoSEQ multiplex PCR; in TCRdb, only in-frame clones are kept and a portion is missing. Clone size and the V and J calls come from that table; the DNA yielded D and trimming. The table lists approximately 200,000 clones, about four fifths of them singletons. Trimming took 0 bases from V and 4 from J, leaving 8 bases between them. Germline V gene lookup returns CDR1 SGHNT and CDR2 YYREEE (reference sequence). CDR3 length equals 14 residues. Input material: peripheral blood. The V gene is TRBV5-4, the J gene TRBJ2-4; D may be TRBD1 (5 bases). The source of this sequence is a woman aged 55-70 years with acute or convalescent COVID-19. Here the CDR3 reads CASSLGQLKNIQYF. DNA of the CDR3: TGTGCCAGCAGCTTGGGACAGCTGAAAAACATTCAGTACTTC.